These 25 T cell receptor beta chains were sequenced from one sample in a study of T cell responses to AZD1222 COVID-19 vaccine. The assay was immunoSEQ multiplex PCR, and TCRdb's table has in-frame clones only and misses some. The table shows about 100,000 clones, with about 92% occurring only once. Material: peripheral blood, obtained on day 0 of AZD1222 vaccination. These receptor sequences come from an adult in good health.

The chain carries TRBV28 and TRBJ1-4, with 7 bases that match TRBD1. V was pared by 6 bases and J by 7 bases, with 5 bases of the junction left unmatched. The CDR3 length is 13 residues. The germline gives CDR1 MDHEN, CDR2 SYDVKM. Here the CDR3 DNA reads TGTGCCAGCAGGGGGACAGCTGTTGAAAAACTGTTTTTT. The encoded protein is CASRGTAVEKLFF.

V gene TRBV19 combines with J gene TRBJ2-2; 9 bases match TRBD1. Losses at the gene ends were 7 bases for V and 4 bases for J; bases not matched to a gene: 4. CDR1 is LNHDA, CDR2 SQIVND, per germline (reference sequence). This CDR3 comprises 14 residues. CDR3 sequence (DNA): TGTGCCAGTAACAACAGGGGGCCCACCGGGGAGCTGTTTTTT. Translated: CASNNRGPTGELFF.

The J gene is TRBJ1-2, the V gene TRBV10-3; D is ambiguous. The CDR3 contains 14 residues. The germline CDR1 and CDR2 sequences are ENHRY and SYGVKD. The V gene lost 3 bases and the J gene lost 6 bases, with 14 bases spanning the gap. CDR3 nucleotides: TGTGCCATCAGTGATCCGGGAGGTTCTCATGGCTACACCTTC. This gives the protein CAISDPGGSHGYTF.

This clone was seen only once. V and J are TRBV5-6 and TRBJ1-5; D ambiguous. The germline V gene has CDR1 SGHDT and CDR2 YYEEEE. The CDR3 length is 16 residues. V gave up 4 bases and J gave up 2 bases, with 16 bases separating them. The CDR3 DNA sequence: TGTGCCAGCAGCCTTTCTTGGGCTGGAGGCAATCAGCCCCAGCATTTT. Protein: CASSLSWAGGNQPQHF.

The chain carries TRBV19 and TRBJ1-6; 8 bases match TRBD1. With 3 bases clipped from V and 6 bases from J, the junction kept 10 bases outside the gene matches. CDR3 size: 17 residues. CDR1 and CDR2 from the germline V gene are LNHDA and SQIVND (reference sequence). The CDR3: CASSIGQGSRGNSPLHF. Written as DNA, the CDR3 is TGTGCCAGTAGTATCGGACAGGGTAGTCGGGGTAATTCACCCCTCCACTTT. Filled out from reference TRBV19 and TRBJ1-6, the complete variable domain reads DGGITQSPKYLFRKEGQNVTLSCEQNLNHDAMYWYRQDPGQGLRLIYYSQIVNDFQKGDIAEGYSVSREKKESFPLTVTSAQKNPTAFYLCASSIGQGSRGNSPLHFGNGTRLTVT.

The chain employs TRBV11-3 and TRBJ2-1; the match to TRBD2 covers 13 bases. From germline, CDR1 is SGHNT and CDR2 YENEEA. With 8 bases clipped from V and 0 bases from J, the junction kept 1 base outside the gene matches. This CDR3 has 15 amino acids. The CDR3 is CASGLAGDSYNEQFF. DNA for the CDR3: TGTGCCAGCGGACTAGCGGGGGACTCCTACAATGAGCAGTTCTTC.

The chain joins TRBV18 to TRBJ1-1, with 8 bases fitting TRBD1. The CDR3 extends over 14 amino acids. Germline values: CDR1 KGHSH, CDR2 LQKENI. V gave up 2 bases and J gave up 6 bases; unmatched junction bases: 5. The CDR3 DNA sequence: TGTGCCAGCTCACCAAAGGACAGGGTCCCTGAAGCTTTCTTT. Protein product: CASSPKDRVPEAFF.

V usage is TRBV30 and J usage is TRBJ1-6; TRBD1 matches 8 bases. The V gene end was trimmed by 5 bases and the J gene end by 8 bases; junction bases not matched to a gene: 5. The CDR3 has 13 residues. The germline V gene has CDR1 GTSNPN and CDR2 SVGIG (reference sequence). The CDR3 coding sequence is TGTGCCTGGGCGACAGGGGAGGATTCACCCCTCCACTTT. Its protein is CAWATGEDSPLHF.

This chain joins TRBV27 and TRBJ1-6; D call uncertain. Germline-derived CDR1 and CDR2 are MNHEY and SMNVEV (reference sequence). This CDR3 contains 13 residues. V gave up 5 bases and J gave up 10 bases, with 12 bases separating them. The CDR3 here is CASSQSPRSPLHF. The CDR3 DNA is TGTGCCAGCAGTCAGTCACCGCGCTCACCCCTCCACTTT.

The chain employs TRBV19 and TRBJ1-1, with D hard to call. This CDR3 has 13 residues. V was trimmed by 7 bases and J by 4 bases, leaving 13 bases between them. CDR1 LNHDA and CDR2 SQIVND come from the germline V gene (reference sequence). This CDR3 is CASMGRSFTEAFF. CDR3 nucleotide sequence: TGTGCCAGTATGGGCAGGTCGTTCACTGAAGCTTTCTTT. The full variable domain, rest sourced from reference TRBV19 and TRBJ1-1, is DGGITQSPKYLFRKEGQNVTLSCEQNLNHDAMYWYRQDPGQGLRLIYYSQIVNDFQKGDIAEGYSVSREKKESFPLTVTSAQKNPTAFYLCASMGRSFTEAFFGQGTRLTVV.

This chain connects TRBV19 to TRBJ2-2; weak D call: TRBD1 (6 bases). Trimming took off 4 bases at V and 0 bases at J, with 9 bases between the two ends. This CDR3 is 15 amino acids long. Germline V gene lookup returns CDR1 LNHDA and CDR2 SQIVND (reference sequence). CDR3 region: CASSRDNPNTGELFF. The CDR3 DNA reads TGTGCCAGTAGTAGGGACAATCCGAACACCGGGGAGCTGTTTTTT.

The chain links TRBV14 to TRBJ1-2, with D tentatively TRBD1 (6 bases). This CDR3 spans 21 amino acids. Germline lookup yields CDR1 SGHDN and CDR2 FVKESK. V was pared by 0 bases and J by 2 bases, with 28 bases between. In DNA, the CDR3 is TGTGCCAGCAGCCAAGACGGGGGCTTCCGATCAGAGGACCCCTTCAACTATGGCTACACCTTC. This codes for CASSQDGGFRSEDPFNYGYTF.

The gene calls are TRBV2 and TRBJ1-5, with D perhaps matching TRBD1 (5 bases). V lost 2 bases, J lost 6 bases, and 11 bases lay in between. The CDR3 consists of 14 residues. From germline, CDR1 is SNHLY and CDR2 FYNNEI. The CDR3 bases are TGTGCCAGCAGTGAAACTCTCCAGGGTCAGCCCCAGCATTTT. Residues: CASSETLQGQPQHF.

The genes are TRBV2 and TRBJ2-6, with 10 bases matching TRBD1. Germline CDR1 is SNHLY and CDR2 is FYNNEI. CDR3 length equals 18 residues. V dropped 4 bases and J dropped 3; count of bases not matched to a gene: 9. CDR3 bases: TGTGCCAGCAGTGCGGGACAGGGGAGTAAGTTTGGGGCCAACGTCCTGACTTTC. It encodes CASSAGQGSKFGANVLTF.

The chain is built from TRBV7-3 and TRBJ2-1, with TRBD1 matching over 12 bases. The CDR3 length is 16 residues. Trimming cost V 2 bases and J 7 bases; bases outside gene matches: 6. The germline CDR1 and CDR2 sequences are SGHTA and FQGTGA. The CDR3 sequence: CASSLGGQGAGNEQFF. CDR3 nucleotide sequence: TGTGCCAGCAGCTTAGGGGGACAGGGGGCAGGGAATGAGCAGTTCTTC.

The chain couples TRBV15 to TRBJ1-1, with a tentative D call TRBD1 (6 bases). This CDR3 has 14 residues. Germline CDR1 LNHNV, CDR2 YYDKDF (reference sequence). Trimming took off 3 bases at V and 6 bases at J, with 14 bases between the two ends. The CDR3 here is CATSRGGGIAEAFF. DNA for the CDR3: TGTGCCACCAGCAGGGGAGGGGGGATTGCTGAAGCTTTCTTT.

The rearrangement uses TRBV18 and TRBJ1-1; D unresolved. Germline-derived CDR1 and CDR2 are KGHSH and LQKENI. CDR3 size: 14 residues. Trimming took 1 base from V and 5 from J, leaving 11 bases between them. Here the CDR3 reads CASSPRRGKTEAFF. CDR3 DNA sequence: TGTGCCAGCTCACCACGGCGGGGAAAGACTGAAGCTTTCTTT.

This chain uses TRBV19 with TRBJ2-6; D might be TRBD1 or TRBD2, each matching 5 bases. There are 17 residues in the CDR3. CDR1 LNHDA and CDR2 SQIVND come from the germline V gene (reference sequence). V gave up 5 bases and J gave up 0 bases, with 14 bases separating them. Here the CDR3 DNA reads TGTGCCAGTAGTTCGGGGACGGTGAGCTCTGGGGCCAACGTCCTGACTTTC. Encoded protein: CASSSGTVSSGANVLTF. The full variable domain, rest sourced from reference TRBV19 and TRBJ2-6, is DGGITQSPKYLFRKEGQNVTLSCEQNLNHDAMYWYRQDPGQGLRLIYYSQIVNDFQKGDIAEGYSVSREKKESFPLTVTSAQKNPTAFYLCASSSGTVSSGANVLTFGAGSRLTVL.

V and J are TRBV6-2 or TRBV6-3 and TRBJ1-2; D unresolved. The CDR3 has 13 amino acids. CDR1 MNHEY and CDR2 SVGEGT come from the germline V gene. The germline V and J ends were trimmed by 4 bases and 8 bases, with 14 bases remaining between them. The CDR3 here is CASSSDGRVGYTF. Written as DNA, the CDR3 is TGTGCCAGCAGTTCGGACGGGAGAGTGGGCTACACCTTC.

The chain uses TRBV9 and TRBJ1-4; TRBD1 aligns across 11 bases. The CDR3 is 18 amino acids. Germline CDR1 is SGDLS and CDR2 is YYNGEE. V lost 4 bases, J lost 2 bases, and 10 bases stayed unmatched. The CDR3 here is CASSTWPGQGGTNEKLFF. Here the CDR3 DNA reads TGTGCCAGCAGCACCTGGCCGGGACAGGGGGGGACTAATGAAAAACTGTTTTTT.

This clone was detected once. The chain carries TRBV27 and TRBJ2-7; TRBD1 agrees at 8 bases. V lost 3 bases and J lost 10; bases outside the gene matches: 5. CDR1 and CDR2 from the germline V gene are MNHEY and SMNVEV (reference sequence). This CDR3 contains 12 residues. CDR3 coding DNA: TGTGCCAGCAGTTTGCCGACAGGGGAACAGTACTTC. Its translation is CASSLPTGEQYF.

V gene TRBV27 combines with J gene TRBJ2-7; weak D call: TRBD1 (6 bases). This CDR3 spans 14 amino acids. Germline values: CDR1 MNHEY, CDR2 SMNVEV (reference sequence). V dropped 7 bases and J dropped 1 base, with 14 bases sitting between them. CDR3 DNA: TGTGCCAGCATCGCGACAGGCCTTTCCTACGAGCAGTACTTC. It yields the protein CASIATGLSYEQYF.

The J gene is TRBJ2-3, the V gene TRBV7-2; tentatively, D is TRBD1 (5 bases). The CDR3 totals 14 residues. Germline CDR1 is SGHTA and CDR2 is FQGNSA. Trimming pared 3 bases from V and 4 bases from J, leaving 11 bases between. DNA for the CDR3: TGTGCCAGCAGCTTTGGTCAGGGCGCAGATACGCAGTATTTT. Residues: CASSFGQGADTQYF.

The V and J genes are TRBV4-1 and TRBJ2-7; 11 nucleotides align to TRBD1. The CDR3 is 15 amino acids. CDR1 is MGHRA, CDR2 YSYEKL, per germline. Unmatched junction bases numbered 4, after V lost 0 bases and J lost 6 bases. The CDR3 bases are TGCGCCAGCAGCCAAGACCCCGGGACAGGGGGCGAGCAGTACTTC. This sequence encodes CASSQDPGTGGEQYF.

This CDR3 is CATSSHGTSEETQYF. CDR3 sequence (DNA): TGTGCCACCAGCAGTCACGGGACATCAGAAGAGACCCAGTACTTC. This chain joins TRBV15 and TRBJ2-5, with D possibly matching TRBD1 (6 bases). The CDR3 has 15 amino acids. From germline, CDR1 is LNHNV and CDR2 YYDKDF (reference sequence). Trimming cost V 3 bases and J 3 bases, with 14 bases left between them.